Below, 6 T cell receptor beta chains from the same sample are listed, as sequenced in a study of blood T cell repertoires in COVID-19. The method was immunoSEQ multiplex PCR; TCRdb's version includes in-frame clones alone and lacks a portion of them. In the table there are nearly 200,000 clones, roughly 90% of which are singletons. Sequenced input: PBMCs or T cells enriched from blood (not recorded which). These TCRs come from a woman aged 18-29 years who had recovered from COVID-19.

V is TRBV9 and J is TRBJ1-2; the D gene is possibly TRBD1 (6 bases). CDR3 length equals 15 residues. V gave up 2 bases and J gave up 8 bases, with 19 bases separating them. Germline V CDR1 and CDR2: SGDLS, YYNGEE. CDR3 nucleotide sequence: TGTGCCAGCAGCGTTGAAATTACAGGGAGTATAGGCTACACCTTC. This gives the protein CASSVEITGSIGYTF.

V and J are TRBV28 and TRBJ1-2, with TRBD1 identical over 7 bases. J was trimmed by 6 bases and V by 1 base; bases with no gene match: 8. CDR1 and CDR2 (germline): MDHEN, SYDVKM. The CDR3 consists of 15 residues. CDR3 nucleotides: TGTGCCAGCAGTTTATTTAGCAGGGGGATGGATGGCTACACCTTC. It yields the protein CASSLFSRGMDGYTF.

The rearrangement links TRBV6-5 to TRBJ1-1; 7 bases align to TRBD1. The CDR3 runs to 13 residues. V lost 6 bases, J lost 2 bases, and 3 bases stayed unmatched. Germline loops: CDR1 MNHEY, CDR2 SVGAGI. CDR3 sequence (DNA): TGTGCCAGCAGCAGACAGGGTAACACTGAAGCTTTCTTT. Its protein is CASSRQGNTEAFF.

This chain uses TRBV9 with TRBJ1-1; 7 nucleotides agree with TRBD1. Trimming took 4 bases from V and 8 from J; bases not matched to a gene: 14. Germline values: CDR1 SGDLS, CDR2 YYNGEE. There are 15 residues in the CDR3. The CDR3 region has the DNA TGTGCCAGCAGCCCCCGACAGGGAGCCTTGCCGGAAGCTTTCTTT. Its protein is CASSPRQGALPEAFF.

This sequence joins TRBV4-1 and TRBJ2-7; 10 bases are shared with TRBD1. The CDR3 is 14 residues long. Germline CDR1 and CDR2: MGHRA and YSYEKL. Germline trimming cut 6 bases from V and 2 bases from J; bases unmatched to any gene: 4. CDR3 DNA: TGCGCCAGCAGTATAGGACAGGGGGCCTACGAGCAGTACTTC. Protein sequence: CASSIGQGAYEQYF.

V is TRBV3-1 (or the pseudogene TRBV3-2) and J is TRBJ2-7; D uncertain. This CDR3 region has 15 residues. CDR1 LGHDT and CDR2 YNNKEL come from the germline V gene (reference sequence). Trimming removed 4 bases at V and 5 bases at J, with 18 bases between. CDR3 loop: CASSPRSHAVDEQYF. In DNA form, the CDR3 reads TGTGCCAGCAGCCCCCGGTCCCATGCGGTCGACGAGCAGTACTTC.